This record concerns one T cell receptor beta chain sequence. Antigen unknown. This sample is drawn from a study of OX40 agonist ivuxolimab in advanced cancers. The study's findings and limits: At doses 0.1 to 3.0 mg/kg, CD4+ and CD8+ clones expanded. Among the least clonally expanded were partial responders at 0.1-3.0 mg/kg.

Patients were ruled out by autoimmune disease history or systemic immunosuppression. The data were produced by immunoSEQ multiplex PCR, yet TCRdb's version contains in-frame clones alone and is incomplete. The data show 56,000 or so clones, about four fifths seen once. This clonotype originated in an adult with an advanced solid tumor such as melanoma, head and neck, liver or kidney cancer. Sample: CD4+ or CD8+ T cells sorted from blood, taken in a trial of the OX40 agonist ivuxolimab.

CDR3 sequence: CASSLAGQIGTFF. CDR3 sequence (DNA): TGTGCCAGCAGCTTAGCCGGCCAGATCGGAACTTTCTTT. The genes are TRBV7-9 and TRBJ1-1; D is unresolved. Deletions cut 0 bases from V and 12 bases from J, with 14 bases between. The germline gives CDR1 SEHNR, CDR2 FQNEAQ (reference sequence). This CDR3 contains 13 residues.